The sequence of this T cell receptor (beta chain) was determined in a study of shared clonotypes between healthy human individuals. Across the whole study: A few men and a couple of women, aged 18 to 49, were donors.

This table comes from immunoSEQ multiplex PCR, and its TCRdb copy is limited to in-frame clones, with some not included. This table holds around 700,000 clones, about 74% found once. This CDR3 contains 18 residues. The ends lost 2 bases at V and 0 bases at J; junction bases unmatched: 12. In germline, CDR1 is SGHDT, CDR2 YYEEEE. Sequencing was performed on memory CD4+ T cells sorted from blood. Subset of the sample: CD45RA-negative fraction. The J gene is TRBJ2-3, the V gene TRBV5-6, with TRBD1 identical over 7 bases. The sequence was obtained from a woman aged 30 to 39 in good health. This chain's CDR3 is CASSLISYRGGSTDTQYF. The CDR3 bases are TGTGCCAGCAGCTTAATATCTTACAGGGGTGGGAGCACAGATACGCAGTATTTT.